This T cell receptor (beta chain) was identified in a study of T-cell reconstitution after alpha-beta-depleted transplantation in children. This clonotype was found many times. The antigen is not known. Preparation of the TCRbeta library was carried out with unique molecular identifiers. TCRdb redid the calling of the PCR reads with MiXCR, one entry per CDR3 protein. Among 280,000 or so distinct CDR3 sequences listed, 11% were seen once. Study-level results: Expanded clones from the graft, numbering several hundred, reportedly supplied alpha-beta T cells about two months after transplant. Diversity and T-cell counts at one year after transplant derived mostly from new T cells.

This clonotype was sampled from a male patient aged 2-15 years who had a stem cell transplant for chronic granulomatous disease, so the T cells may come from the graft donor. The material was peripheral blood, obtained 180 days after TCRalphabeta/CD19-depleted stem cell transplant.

CDR3 loop: CASSLARRVPRETQYF. Here the CDR3 DNA reads TGTGCCAGCAGCTTAGCGCGAAGAGTCCCCAGGGAGACCCAGTACTTC. J is TRBJ2-5 and V is TRBV7-8; D is undetermined. The CDR3 spans 16 residues. Deletions cut 0 bases from V and 5 bases from J, with 16 bases between. CDR1 SGHVS and CDR2 FQNEAQ come from the germline V gene.